This TCR beta chain was identified in a study of T cell responses to AZD1222 COVID-19 vaccine. A remark on this clone: What it binds is not known.

Profiled with immunoSEQ multiplex PCR; TCRdb holds only in-frame clones, not every one. The table records 130,000 to 150,000 clones, 88% of them present only once. Study conclusions and caveats: Baseline serology detected seropositivity in only 6 or 7 AZD1222 recipients. Variant regions that are unmutated are reportedly the target of nearly half of spike-specific TCRs. Mapped onto spike, vaccine-associated CD4 TCRs spanned it and were dominant at 160-218 and 743-854. Two AZD1222 doses significantly raised spike-specific TCR breadth and depth over controls.

Trimming shortened V by 0 bases and J by 0 bases, and 11 bases separated the two germline ends. The length of the CDR3 is 16 residues. Germline V gene lookup returns CDR1 SGHRS and CDR2 YFSETQ. The rearrangement uses TRBV5-1 and TRBJ2-3; D is undetermined. This material consisted of peripheral blood, taken 28 days after the second dose of the MenACWY control vaccine. This clonotype originated in an adult who received the MenACWY meningococcal vaccine as a control. Here the CDR3 DNA reads TGCGCCAGCAGCTTGGGGGGTTCAGGAAGCACAGATACGCAGTATTTT. Its translation is CASSLGGSGSTDTQYF.